Presented here are 30 T cell receptor beta chains from one specimen sequenced in a study of beta chain features in type 1 diabetes. The investigators reverse transcribed all of the isolated RNA, so they sequenced expressed TCRB transcripts. TCRdb's table, derived via immunoSEQ multiplex PCR, lists solely in-frame clones and lacks some. The table includes hundreds of thousands of clones, less than 20% detected once. Sequencing used naive CD4+ T cells from blood. These receptors were taken from a man younger than 35 in good health.

This clone occurred a few times. This chain's CDR3 is CASSLRAGGLGETQYF. In DNA form, the CDR3 reads TGTGCCAGCAGCTTAAGGGCTGGGGGGCTGGGAGAGACCCAGTACTTC. The chain is built from TRBV7-6 and TRBJ2-5; D might be TRBD1 or TRBD2, each matching 6 bases. CDR1 is SGHVS, CDR2 FNYEAQ, per germline. This CDR3 has 16 residues. V lost 2 bases and J 4 bases, leaving 17 bases between the germline ends.

There are a few counts of this clone. The chain is built from TRBV14 and TRBJ2-7; D may be TRBD1 (5 bases). Per the germline V gene, CDR1 is SGHDN and CDR2 is FVKESK. Trimming removed 1 base at V and 2 bases at J, with 15 bases between. This CDR3 region has 16 residues. The CDR3 nucleotides are TGTGCCAGCAGCCAAGGGGGCCTAGGCCGAACCTACGAGCAGTACTTC. Protein product: CASSQGGLGRTYEQYF.

Comment on this clone: The sample holds other DNA sequences that translate to the same CDR3. This chain joins TRBV9 and TRBJ1-1; 7 bases match TRBD1. The CDR3 sequence is 14 residues long. The germline V gene has CDR1 SGDLS and CDR2 YYNGEE. V shed 1 base, J shed 1 base, and the junction held 1 base outside the gene matches. CDR3 residues: CASSVTGANTEAFF. The CDR3 DNA follows: TGTGCCAGCAGCGTAACAGGGGCGAACACTGAAGCTTTCTTT. The full variable domain, rest sourced from reference TRBV9 and TRBJ1-1, is DSGVTQTPKHLITATGQRVTLRCSPRSGDLSVYWYQQSLDQGLQFLIQYYNGEERAKGNILERFSAQQFPDLHSELNLSSLELGDSALYFCASSVTGANTEAFFGQGTRLTVV.

This clone was counted only a few times. The rearrangement uses TRBV7-9 and TRBJ1-2, with 8 positions matching TRBD1. Germline CDR1 and CDR2: SEHNR and FQNEAQ (reference sequence). CDR3 size: 15 residues. Unmatched junction bases numbered 7, after V lost 3 bases and J lost 4 bases. This CDR3 is CASSLTLGQGYGYTF. As DNA, the CDR3 is TGTGCCAGCAGCTTGACCCTCGGACAGGGCTATGGCTACACCTTC.

The rearrangement uses TRBV7-6 and TRBJ1-4; D is possibly TRBD1 (5 bases). V lost 1 base, J lost 4 bases, and 7 bases lay in between. CDR3 length: 14 residues. Germline V gene data show CDR1 as SGHVS and CDR2 as FNYEAQ. The CDR3, as DNA: TGTGCCAGCAGCTTAGTCAGGGATAATGAAAAACTGTTTTTT. This codes for CASSLVRDNEKLFF.

This clone was counted only a few times. The gene calls are TRBV4-1 and TRBJ2-4, with 7 bases that match TRBD2. This CDR3 spans 16 amino acids. Germline CDR1 reads MGHRA; CDR2 reads YSYEKL. V was pared by 10 bases and J by 0 bases, with 12 bases of the junction left unmatched. CDR3 amino acids: CATARTGGPAKNIQYF. The CDR3 DNA is TGCGCCACCGCGAGGACGGGAGGCCCAGCCAAAAACATTCAGTACTTC.

In its sample, this clone was seen a few times. V usage is TRBV10-2 and J usage is TRBJ2-1, with 14 nucleotides matching TRBD2. Germline trimming cut 6 bases from V and 6 bases from J; bases unmatched to any gene: 7. Germline V gene lookup returns CDR1 WSHSY and CDR2 SAAADI. The CDR3 has 16 residues. In nucleotides, the CDR3 is TGCGCCAGCAGCGCCGGGACTAGCGGGAGTCTCAATGAGCAGTTCTTC. Translating it yields CASSAGTSGSLNEQFF.

In its sample, this clone was seen a few times. The chain is built from TRBV7-2 and TRBJ1-6; TRBD1 might be the D (6 bases). The CDR3 contains 14 residues. Trimming left V 3 bases short and J 4 bases short, with 7 bases between. The germline CDR1 and CDR2 sequences are SGHTA and FQGNSA. CDR3 nucleotide sequence: TGTGCCAGCAGCTTGGACAGTTATAATTCACCCCTCCACTTT. This translates into CASSLDSYNSPLHF.

This clone was seen more than once but under ten times. The chain uses TRBV5-1 and TRBJ1-1, with 7 bases matching TRBD1. The CDR3 extends over 15 amino acids. The V segment lost 4 bases and the J segment 1 base; nucleotides outside the gene matches: 7. CDR1 is SGHRS and CDR2 is YFSETQ in the germline V gene. The CDR3 protein is CASSPGQRSNTEAFF. As DNA, the CDR3 is TGCGCCAGCAGCCCGGGACAGCGATCGAACACTGAAGCTTTCTTT.

This clone was picked up a small number of times. The chain carries TRBV6-1 and TRBJ2-3; TRBD2 matches 7 bases. V gave up 7 bases and J gave up 2 bases; unmatched junction bases: 6. From germline, CDR1 is MNHNS and CDR2 SASEGT. CDR3 length equals 14 residues. CDR3: CASKPGGHTDTQYF. Written as DNA, the CDR3 is TGTGCCAGCAAACCGGGGGGTCACACAGATACGCAGTATTTT.

The rearrangement uses TRBV27 and TRBJ1-1; 11 bases fit TRBD1. The V and J ends lost 5 bases and 4 bases, in that order; junction bases with no gene match: 9. From germline, CDR1 is MNHEY and CDR2 SMNVEV (reference sequence). This CDR3 has 16 residues. The CDR3 region has the DNA TGTGCCAGCAGTATCCGGACAGGGGGCGCGGGCACTGAAGCTTTCTTT. This encodes CASSIRTGGAGTEAFF.

The chain is built from TRBV4-2 and TRBJ1-4; TRBD1 is a possible D gene (6 bases). From germline, CDR1 is LGHNA and CDR2 YNFKEQ. The CDR3 is 15 residues long. Between the trimmed V and J ends, which lost 0 bases and 4 bases, there was a span of 9 bases. CDR3 amino acids: CASSQEDRLNEKLFF. The CDR3 coding sequence is TGTGCCAGCAGCCAAGAAGACAGGCTTAATGAAAAACTGTTTTTT.

The chain uses TRBV6-7 and TRBJ2-7, with D maybe TRBD1 (6 bases). TRBV6-7 is an open reading frame, and its role is uncertain. Between the trimmed V and J ends, which lost 0 bases and 2 bases, there was a span of 23 bases. This CDR3 comprises 19 residues. The CDR3 reads CASSYSISRDRRYPYEQYF. The CDR3, as DNA: TGTGCCAGCAGTTACTCGATTTCCCGTGACAGGCGTTACCCCTACGAGCAGTACTTC.

The rearrangement uses TRBV7-2 and TRBJ2-1, with 9 bases aligning to TRBD1. Losses at the gene ends were 1 base for V and 2 bases for J; bases not matched to a gene: 3. CDR1 is SGHTA, CDR2 FQGNSA, per germline. The CDR3 is made up of 16 amino acids. CDR3 residues: CASSLDRGRAYNEQFF. The CDR3 DNA sequence: TGTGCCAGCAGCTTAGACAGGGGGCGCGCCTACAATGAGCAGTTCTTC.

This clone was detected only a few times. The V call is TRBV5-1, the J call TRBJ2-1, with 8 nucleotides matching TRBD1. The trim removed 3 bases at V and 7 bases at J, leaving 9 bases unmatched. The germline gives CDR1 SGHRS, CDR2 YFSETQ. This CDR3 has 15 amino acids. CDR3: CASSSTGQATNEQFF. In DNA, the CDR3 is TGCGCCAGCAGCTCCACGGGACAGGCTACAAATGAGCAGTTCTTC.

CDR3 coding DNA: TGCGCCAGCAGCCAAGTCACCGGCCCATGGGAAAAACTGTTTTTT. It codes for CASSQVTGPWEKLFF. This chain links TRBV4-3 with TRBJ1-4; D unclear. V was cut by 1 base and J by 8 bases, with 14 bases left in between. Germline V CDR1 and CDR2: LGHNA, YSLEER. The CDR3 extends over 15 amino acids.

The V and J genes are TRBV28 and TRBJ2-3, with D perhaps TRBD1 (5 bases). The CDR3 consists of 13 residues. Germline CDR1 is MDHEN and CDR2 is SYDVKM. Trimming removed 7 bases at V and 3 bases at J, with 11 bases between. CDR3 coding DNA: TGTGCCAGCACTAGGGGCTGGACAGATACGCAGTATTTT. Translating it yields CASTRGWTDTQYF.

This clone has just a few counts. V is TRBV6-6 and J is TRBJ2-4, with D hard to call. Trimming cost V 0 bases and J 6 bases, with 15 bases left between them. The CDR3 runs 16 residues. Germline loops: CDR1 MNHNY, CDR2 SVGAGI (reference sequence). This CDR3 is CASSYSIPPGPNIQYF. Written as DNA, the CDR3 is TGTGCCAGCAGTTACTCGATCCCCCCCGGCCCAAACATTCAGTACTTC.

The chain links TRBV29-1 to TRBJ2-5; D not certain. Germline values: CDR1 SQVTM, CDR2 ANQGSEA. This CDR3 comprises 10 residues. Deletions cut 2 bases from V and 5 bases from J, with 3 bases between. CDR3 amino acids: CSVETETQYF. In DNA, the CDR3 is TGCAGCGTTGAAACCGAGACCCAGTACTTC. Drawing the rest from reference TRBV29-1 and TRBJ2-5, the complete variable domain is SAVISQKPSRDICQRGTSLTIQCQVDSQVTMMFWYRQQPGQSLTLIATANQGSEATYESGFVIDKFPISRPNLTFSTLTVSNMSPEDSSIYLCSVETETQYFGPGTRLLVL.

This clone was counted a few times. This chain connects TRBV20-1 to TRBJ2-7, with unresolved D. The germline V gene encodes CDR1 DFQATT and CDR2 SNEGSKA (reference sequence). There are 11 residues in the CDR3. Trimming removed 4 bases from V and 9 bases from J, with 13 bases in between. CDR3 coding DNA: TGCAGTGCTACGACCGTGAGCTGGCAGTACTTC. This gives the protein CSATTVSWQYF.

This clone showed up just a few times. This sequence joins TRBV7-6 and TRBJ2-3; D assignment may be TRBD1 or TRBD2 (5 bases each). Trimming shortened V by 1 base and J by 2 bases, and 13 bases separated the two germline ends. Looked up from germline, CDR1 is SGHVS and CDR2 is FNYEAQ. The CDR3 runs 16 residues. CDR3 amino acids: CASSLELGTTTDTQYF. As DNA, the CDR3 is TGTGCCAGCAGCTTAGAATTGGGGACGACCACAGATACGCAGTATTTT.

This clone showed up just a few times. V is TRBV4-2 and J is TRBJ2-7; 8 bases are shared with TRBD1. V lost 3 bases to trimming and J lost 7 bases; unmatched junction nucleotides: 5. The CDR3 sequence is 13 residues long. CDR1 is LGHNA, CDR2 YNFKEQ, per germline. In nucleotides, the CDR3 is TGTGCCAGCAGCCAGGACAGGGTGCGGGAGCAGTACTTC. Residues: CASSQDRVREQYF.

This clone was detected only a few times. The chain is built from TRBV7-2 and TRBJ2-6; D is unclear. The CDR3 is 16 residues long. Germline V CDR1 and CDR2: SGHTA, FQGNSA. V gave up 2 bases and J gave up 0 bases, with 8 bases separating them. CDR3 in amino acids: CASSLHLNSGANVLTF. In DNA form, the CDR3 reads TGTGCCAGCAGCTTACACCTCAACTCTGGGGCCAACGTCCTGACTTTC. The full variable domain, in which reference TRBV7-2 and TRBJ2-6 provide the parts outside the CDR3, is GAGVSQSPSNKVTEKGKDVELRCDPISGHTALYWYRQSLGQGLEFLIYFQGNSAPDKSGLPSDRFSAERTGGSVSTLTIQRTQQEDSAVYLCASSLHLNSGANVLTFGAGSRLTVL.

V usage is TRBV11-3 and J usage is TRBJ2-3, with D tentatively TRBD1 or TRBD2 (5 bases each). V lost 8 bases and J 1 base, leaving 13 bases between the germline ends. This CDR3 contains 14 residues. Germline values: CDR1 SGHNT, CDR2 YENEEA. CDR3 coding DNA: TGTGCCAGCGGATGGGACGCTCGCACAGATACGCAGTATTTT. Translated: CASGWDARTDTQYF.

V is TRBV7-2 and J is TRBJ2-7, with TRBD2 matching 7 bases. V lost 4 bases, J lost 0 bases, and 6 bases stayed unmatched. This CDR3 spans 15 amino acids. Germline V lookup: CDR1 SGHTA, CDR2 FQGNSA. CDR3 nucleotides: TGTGCCAGCAGCTGGAGAGCGGGGAGCTCCTACGAGCAGTACTTC. This sequence encodes CASSWRAGSSYEQYF.

This clone was seen a few times. The V and J genes are TRBV7-2 and TRBJ1-4; no firm D call. CDR1 is SGHTA and CDR2 is FQGNSA in the germline V gene. CDR3 length: 13 amino acids. V was pared by 5 bases and J by 8 bases, with 12 bases between. CDR3 protein: CASSIGDGEKLFF. In nucleotides, the CDR3 is TGTGCCAGCAGCATCGGGGATGGCGAAAAACTGTTTTTT.

This clone was counted a few times. The chain recombines TRBV20-1 with TRBJ1-2; a possible D gene is TRBD1 (6 bases). Trimming took 7 bases from V and 13 from J, leaving 16 bases between them. The CDR3 length is 10 residues. Per the germline V gene, CDR1 is DFQATT and CDR2 is SNEGSKA (reference sequence). CDR3 region: CSGTDPLFTF. CDR3 DNA: TGCAGTGGGACAGACCCCCTATTCACCTTC.

This chain links TRBV7-8 with TRBJ1-2, with unresolved D. With 0 bases removed from V and 6 bases from J, the gap between germline ends came to 11 bases. Germline values: CDR1 SGHVS, CDR2 FQNEAQ. This CDR3 has 14 residues. In DNA, the CDR3 is TGTGCCAGCAGCTTAGCGCTGAGGGAACATGGCTACACCTTC. Residues: CASSLALREHGYTF.

This clone has just a few counts. The rearrangement uses TRBV5-1 and TRBJ1-4, with 8 bases identical to TRBD1. The CDR3 extends over 15 amino acids. Germline V lookup: CDR1 SGHRS, CDR2 YFSETQ. The V segment lost 1 base and the J segment 5 bases; nucleotides outside the gene matches: 4. The DNA for the CDR3 is TGCGCCAGCAGCTTGTCGGACAGGGCGAATGAAAAACTGTTTTTT. This translates into CASSLSDRANEKLFF. The full variable domain, with the rest looked up from reference TRBV5-1 and TRBJ1-4, is KAGVTQTPRYLIKTRGQQVTLSCSPISGHRSVSWYQQTPGQGLQFLFEYFSETQRNKGNFPGRFSGRQFSNSRSEMNVSTLELGDSALYLCASSLSDRANEKLFFGSGTQLSVL.

V gene TRBV19 combines with J gene TRBJ1-5, with D possibly TRBD1 on 6 matching bases. Deletions cut 3 bases from V and 9 bases from J, with 12 bases between. Germline V gene sequence: CDR1 LNHDA, CDR2 SQIVND (reference sequence). The CDR3 spans 13 residues. Here the CDR3 DNA reads TGTGCCAGTAGTATGGACAGCCAAAGGCCCCAGCATTTT. Translation gives CASSMDSQRPQHF.